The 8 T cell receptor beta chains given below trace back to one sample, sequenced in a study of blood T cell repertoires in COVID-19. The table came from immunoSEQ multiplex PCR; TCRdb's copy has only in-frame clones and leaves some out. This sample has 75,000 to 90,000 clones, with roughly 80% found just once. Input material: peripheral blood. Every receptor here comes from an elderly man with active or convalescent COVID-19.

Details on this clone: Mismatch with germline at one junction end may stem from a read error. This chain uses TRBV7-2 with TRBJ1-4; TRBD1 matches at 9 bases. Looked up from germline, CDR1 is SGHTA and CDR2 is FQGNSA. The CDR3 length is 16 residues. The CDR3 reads CASSLSVGQGNGKLFF. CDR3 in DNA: TGTGCCAGCAGCTTATCGGTAGGACAGGGGAATGGAAAACTGTTTTTT.

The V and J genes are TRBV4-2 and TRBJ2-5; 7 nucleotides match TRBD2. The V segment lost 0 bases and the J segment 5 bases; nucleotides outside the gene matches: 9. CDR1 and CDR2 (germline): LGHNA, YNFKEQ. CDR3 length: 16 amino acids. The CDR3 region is CASSQDHWGGVETQYF. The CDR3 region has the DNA TGTGCCAGCAGCCAAGATCATTGGGGGGGGGTCGAGACCCAGTACTTC.

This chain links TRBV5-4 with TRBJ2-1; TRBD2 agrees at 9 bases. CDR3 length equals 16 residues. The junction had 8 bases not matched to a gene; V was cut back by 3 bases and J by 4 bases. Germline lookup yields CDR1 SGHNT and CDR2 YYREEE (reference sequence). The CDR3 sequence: CASSSRLAGVYNEQFF. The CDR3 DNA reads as TGTGCCAGCAGCTCCCGGTTAGCGGGGGTTTACAATGAGCAGTTCTTC.

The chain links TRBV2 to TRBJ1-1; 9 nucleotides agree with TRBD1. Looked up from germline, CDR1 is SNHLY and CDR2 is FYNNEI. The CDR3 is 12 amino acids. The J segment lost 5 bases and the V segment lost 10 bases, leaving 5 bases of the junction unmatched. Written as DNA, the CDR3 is TGTGCCATCCGGGACAGGGTTACTGAAGCTTTCTTT. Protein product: CAIRDRVTEAFF.

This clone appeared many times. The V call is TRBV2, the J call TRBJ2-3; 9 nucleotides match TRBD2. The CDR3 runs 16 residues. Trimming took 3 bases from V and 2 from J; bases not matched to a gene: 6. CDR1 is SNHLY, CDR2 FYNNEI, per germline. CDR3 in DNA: TGTGCCAGCAGTGATAGGACTAGCGCCTTCACAGATACGCAGTATTTT. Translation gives CASSDRTSAFTDTQYF.

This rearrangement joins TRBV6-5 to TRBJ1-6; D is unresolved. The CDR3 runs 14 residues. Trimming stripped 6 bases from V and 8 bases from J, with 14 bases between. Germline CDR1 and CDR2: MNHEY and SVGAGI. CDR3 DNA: TGTGCCAGCAGGTCAGGATCCACGGATTCACCCCTCCACTTT. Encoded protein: CASRSGSTDSPLHF.

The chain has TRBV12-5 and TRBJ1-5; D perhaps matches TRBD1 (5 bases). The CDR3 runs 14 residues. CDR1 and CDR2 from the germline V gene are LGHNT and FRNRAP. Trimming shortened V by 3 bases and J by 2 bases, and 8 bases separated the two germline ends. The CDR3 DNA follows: TGTGCTAGTGGTTTCGCCAGGGGCAATCAGCCCCAGCATTTT. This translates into CASGFARGNQPQHF.

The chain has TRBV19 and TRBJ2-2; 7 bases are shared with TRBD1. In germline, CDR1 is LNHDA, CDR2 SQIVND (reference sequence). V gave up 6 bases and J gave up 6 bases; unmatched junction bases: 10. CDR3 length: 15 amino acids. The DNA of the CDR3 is TGTGCCAGTAGGACAAGACAGGGCGGCCCCGGGGAGCTGTTTTTT. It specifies CASRTRQGGPGELFF.